Detailed here is one TCR beta chain. Its antigen is not identified. This CDR3 has 14 amino acids. CDR1 SGHTA and CDR2 FQGTGA come from the germline V gene. V lost 5 bases, J lost 3 bases, and 11 bases lay in between. This specimen belongs to a study of cytomegalovirus exposure and HLA in healthy donors. Study information: An early data release held 70 million to 90 million unique TCRs from HLA-typed donors.

It was healthy bone marrow donors who served as donors. A multiplex PCR was run with 60 Vbeta primers and 13 Jbeta primers. Method: immunoSEQ multiplex PCR; TCRdb's copy keeps in-frame clones and lacks some. The sample shows around 140,000 clones, over 80% of them seen only once. Study-level results: Presence/absence analyses supposed approximately even sequencing depth among donors. The study found most TCR sequences rare, yet found some public TCRs in many donors.

The sequenced sample consisted of PBMCs. This sequence originates from a woman in her thirties in good health and CMV-seronegative. The chain combines TRBV7-3 with TRBJ2-1, with a weak D call TRBD1 (6 bases). The CDR3 sequence is CASSPMDSYNEQFF. Written as DNA, the CDR3 is TGTGCCAGCAGCCCTATGGACAGCTACAATGAGCAGTTCTTC.